The rows below give T cell receptor beta chains drawn from one sample of a study of T cell repertoires in ileal Crohn's disease. Method: immunoSEQ multiplex PCR; TCRdb's copy keeps in-frame clones and lacks some. The sample lists 5,000 or so clones, around 86% seen once, with 5% to 6.5% in the top ten. The sequencing input was ileal tissue. Every receptor here comes from an adult with Crohn's disease. CDR3s include the opening cysteine and the closing phenylalanine or tryptophan. D genes are given only for firm matches. Size tells how often a clone was seen (once, few, many) or the class of an expanded clone, and some rows leave it out.

CDR3: CASSPGGSINEQFF
DNA: TGTGCCAGCAGCCCAGGGGGTAGCATCAATGAGCAGTTCTTC
J: TRBJ2-1
D: TRBD1
size: -
V: TRBV7-3

CDR3: CASVFRGRSDYGYTF
DNA: TGTGCCAGCGTGTTCCGGGGTCGTTCGGACTATGGCTACACCTTC
J: TRBJ1-2
D: -
size: -
V: TRBV2

CDR3: CASSEPLAGSGELFF
DNA: TGTGCCAGCAGTGAACCACTAGCGGGGAGCGGGGAGCTGTTTTTT
J: TRBJ2-2
D: TRBD2
size: -
V: TRBV6-1

CDR3: CSARRGGARTDTQYF
DNA: TGCAGCGCCCGAAGGGGCGGAGCCCGCACAGATACGCAGTATTTT
J: TRBJ2-3
D: -
size: -
V: TRBV29-1

CDR3: CDTQPGPQGQPQHF
DNA: TGTGATACTCAACCAGGGCCGCAGGGTCAGCCCCAGCATTTT
J: TRBJ1-5
D: -
size: -
V: TRBV6-8

CDR3: CSCPGQTNTGELFF
DNA: TGCAGTTGCCCGGGACAAACGAACACCGGGGAGCTGTTTTTT
J: TRBJ2-2
D: -
size: -
V: TRBV29-1

CDR3: CASGAGATDTQYF
DNA: TGTGCCAGCGGAGCGGGAGCGACAGATACGCAGTATTTT
J: TRBJ2-3
D: TRBD2
size: -
V: TRBV11-3

CDR3: CASSWQGDSGNTIYF
DNA: TGTGCCAGTAGTTGGCAGGGGGACTCTGGAAACACCATATATTTT
J: TRBJ1-3
D: TRBD1
size: -
V: TRBV19

CDR3: CASSQGSSTQETQYF
DNA: TGTGCCAGCAGCCAAGGTTCTAGCACCCAAGAGACCCAGTACTTC
J: TRBJ2-5
D: -
size: -
V: TRBV4-2

CDR3: CASSYLQGGKPQHF
DNA: TGTGCCAGCAGCTACCTACAGGGCGGAAAGCCCCAGCATTTT
J: TRBJ1-5
D: -
size: once
V: TRBV5-8

CDR3: CASSLRQPGGNEQFF
DNA: TGTGCCAGCAGCTTAAGGCAGCCCGGGGGAAATGAGCAGTTCTTC
J: TRBJ2-1
D: -
size: once
V: TRBV7-2

CDR3: CASSPRTGDNSPLHF
DNA: TGTGCCAGCTCACCACGCACAGGGGATAATTCACCCCTCCACTTT
J: TRBJ1-6
D: TRBD1
size: -
V: TRBV18

CDR3: CASSPEGGVGGYTF
DNA: TGTGCCAGCAGCCCCGAGGGAGGGGTGGGGGGCTACACCTTC
J: TRBJ1-2
D: -
size: -
V: TRBV4-2

CDR3: CASTSGGGYNEQFF
DNA: TGTGCCAGCACAAGCGGGGGGGGCTACAATGAGCAGTTCTTC
J: TRBJ2-1
D: TRBD2
size: -
V: TRBV6-6

CDR3: CASSLGGNTDTQYF
DNA: TGTGCCAGCAGCTTGGGCGGGAACACAGATACGCAGTATTTT
J: TRBJ2-3
D: -
size: few
V: TRBV5-4

CDR3: CASSSANRGGYEKLFF
DNA: TGCGCCAGCAGCTCGGCCAACAGGGGGGGATATGAAAAACTGTTTTTT
J: TRBJ1-4
D: TRBD1
size: -
V: TRBV5-1